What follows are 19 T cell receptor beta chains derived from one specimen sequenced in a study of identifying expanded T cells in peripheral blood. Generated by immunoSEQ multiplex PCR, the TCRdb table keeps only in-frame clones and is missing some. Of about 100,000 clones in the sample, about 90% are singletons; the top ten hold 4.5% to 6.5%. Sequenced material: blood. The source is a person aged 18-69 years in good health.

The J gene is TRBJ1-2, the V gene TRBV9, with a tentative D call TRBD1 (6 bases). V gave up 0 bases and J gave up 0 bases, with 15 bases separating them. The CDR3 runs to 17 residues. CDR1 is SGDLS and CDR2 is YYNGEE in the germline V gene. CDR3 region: CASSVGSRTAANYGYTF. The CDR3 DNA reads TGTGCCAGCAGCGTAGGTTCCCGGACAGCTGCTAACTATGGCTACACCTTC. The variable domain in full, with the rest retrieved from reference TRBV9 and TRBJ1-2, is DSGVTQTPKHLITATGQRVTLRCSPRSGDLSVYWYQQSLDQGLQFLIQYYNGEERAKGNILERFSAQQFPDLHSELNLSSLELGDSALYFCASSVGSRTAANYGYTFGSGTRLTVV.

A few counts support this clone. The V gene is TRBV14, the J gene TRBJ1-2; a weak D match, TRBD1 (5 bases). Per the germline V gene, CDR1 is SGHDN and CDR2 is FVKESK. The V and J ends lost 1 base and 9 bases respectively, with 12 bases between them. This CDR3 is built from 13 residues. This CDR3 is CASSQATTESYTF. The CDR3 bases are TGTGCCAGCAGCCAAGCTACGACAGAGAGCTACACCTTC.

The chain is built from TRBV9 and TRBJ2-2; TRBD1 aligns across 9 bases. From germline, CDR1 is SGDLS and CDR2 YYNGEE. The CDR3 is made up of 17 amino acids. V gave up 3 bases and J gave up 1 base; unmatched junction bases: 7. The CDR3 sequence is CASSGSWTGVNTGELFF. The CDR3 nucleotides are TGTGCCAGCAGCGGGAGCTGGACAGGGGTGAACACCGGGGAGCTGTTTTTT.

The CDR3 DNA is TGTGCCAGCAGTGAAAGGGGAGATTCACCCCTCCACTTT. Encoded protein: CASSERGDSPLHF. The rearrangement links TRBV6-1 to TRBJ1-6; TRBD1 is a possible D gene (5 bases). CDR1 and CDR2 (germline): MNHNS, SASEGT. The V gene lost 2 bases and the J gene lost 8 bases, with 7 bases spanning the gap. This CDR3 is built from 13 residues.

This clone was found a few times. The CDR3 coding sequence is TGTGCCAGCAGCTCGTCCATTGAGCAGTTCTTC. This codes for CASSSSIEQFF. This rearrangement joins TRBV7-9 to TRBJ2-1; D gene ambiguous. CDR1 SEHNR and CDR2 FQNEAQ come from the germline V gene (reference sequence). V was cut by 4 bases and J by 9 bases, with 7 bases left in between. CDR3 length: 11 amino acids. The full variable domain, with the rest looked up from reference TRBV7-9 and TRBJ2-1, is DTGVSQNPRHKITKRGQNVTFRCDPISEHNRLYWYRQTLGQGPEFLTYFQNEAQLEKSRLLSDRFSAERPKGSFSTLEIQRTEQGDSAMYLCASSSSIEQFFGPGTRLTVL.

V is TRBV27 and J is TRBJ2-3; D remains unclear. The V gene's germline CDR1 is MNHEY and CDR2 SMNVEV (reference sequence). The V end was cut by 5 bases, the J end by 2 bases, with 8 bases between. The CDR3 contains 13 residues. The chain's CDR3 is CASSPRHTDTQYF. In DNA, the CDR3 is TGTGCCAGCAGTCCTCGACACACAGATACGCAGTATTTT.

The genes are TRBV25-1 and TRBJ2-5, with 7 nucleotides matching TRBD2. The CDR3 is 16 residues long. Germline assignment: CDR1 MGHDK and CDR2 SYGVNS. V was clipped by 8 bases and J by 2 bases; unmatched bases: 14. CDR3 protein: CASLGVGTTFQETQYF. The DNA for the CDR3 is TGTGCCAGCCTAGGAGTTGGGACTACCTTTCAAGAGACCCAGTACTTC.

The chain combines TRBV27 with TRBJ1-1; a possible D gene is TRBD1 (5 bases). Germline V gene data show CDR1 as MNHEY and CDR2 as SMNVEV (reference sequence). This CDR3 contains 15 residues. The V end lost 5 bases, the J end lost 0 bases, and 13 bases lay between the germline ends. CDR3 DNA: TGTGCCAGCAGTCGAAGACGACAGATGAACACTGAAGCTTTCTTT. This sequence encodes CASSRRRQMNTEAFF.

CDR3 loop: CASSAGLLYDNSNQPQHF. CDR3 coding DNA: TGTGCCAGCAGTGCGGGACTGCTGTACGATAATAGCAATCAGCCCCAGCATTTT. The chain recombines TRBV6-1 with TRBJ1-5, with D perhaps TRBD1 (5 bases). The germline V and J ends were trimmed by 4 bases and 0 bases, with 19 bases remaining between them. Germline V gives CDR1 MNHNS, CDR2 SASEGT. CDR3 length equals 18 residues.

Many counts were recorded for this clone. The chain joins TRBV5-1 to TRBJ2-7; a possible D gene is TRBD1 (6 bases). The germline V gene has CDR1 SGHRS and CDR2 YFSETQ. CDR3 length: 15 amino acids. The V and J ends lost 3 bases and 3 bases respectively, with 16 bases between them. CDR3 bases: TGCGCCAGCAGCTCAAAGACAGGTCTCGGCTACGAGCAGTACTTC. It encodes CASSSKTGLGYEQYF.

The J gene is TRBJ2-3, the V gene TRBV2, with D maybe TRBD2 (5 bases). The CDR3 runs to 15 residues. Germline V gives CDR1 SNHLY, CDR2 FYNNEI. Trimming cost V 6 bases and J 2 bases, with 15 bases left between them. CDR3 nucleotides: TGTGCCAGCAGCTATACTAGGATCTTCACAGATACGCAGTATTTT. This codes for CASSYTRIFTDTQYF.

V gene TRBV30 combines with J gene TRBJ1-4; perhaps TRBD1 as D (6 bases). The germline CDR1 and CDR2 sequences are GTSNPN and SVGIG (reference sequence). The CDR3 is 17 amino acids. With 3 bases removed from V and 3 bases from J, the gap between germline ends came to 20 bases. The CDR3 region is CAWSPTADSGPNEKLFF. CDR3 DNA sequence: TGTGCCTGGAGCCCCACCGCGGACAGTGGCCCTAATGAAAAACTGTTTTTT.

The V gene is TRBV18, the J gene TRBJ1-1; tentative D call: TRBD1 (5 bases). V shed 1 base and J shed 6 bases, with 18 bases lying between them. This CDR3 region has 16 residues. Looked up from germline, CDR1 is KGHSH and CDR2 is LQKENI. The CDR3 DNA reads TGTGCCAGCTCACCACATCCTGTCGGCAGGGTGGCTGAAGCTTTCTTT. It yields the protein CASSPHPVGRVAEAFF.

The CDR3 coding sequence is TGTGCCAGCAGTGCCCCGGGTACTTATGGCTACACCTTC. Translating gives CASSAPGTYGYTF. The V gene is TRBV25-1, the J gene TRBJ1-2; D remains ambiguous. The CDR3 consists of 13 residues. CDR1 is MGHDK, CDR2 SYGVNS, per germline. V was cut by 4 bases and J by 5 bases, with 11 bases left in between.

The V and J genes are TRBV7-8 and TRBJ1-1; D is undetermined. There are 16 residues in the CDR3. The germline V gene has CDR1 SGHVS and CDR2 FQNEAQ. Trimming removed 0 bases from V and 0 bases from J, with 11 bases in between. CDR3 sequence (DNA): TGTGCCAGCAGCTTAGCCTTCCTTAGTATGAACACTGAAGCTTTCTTT. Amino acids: CASSLAFLSMNTEAFF.

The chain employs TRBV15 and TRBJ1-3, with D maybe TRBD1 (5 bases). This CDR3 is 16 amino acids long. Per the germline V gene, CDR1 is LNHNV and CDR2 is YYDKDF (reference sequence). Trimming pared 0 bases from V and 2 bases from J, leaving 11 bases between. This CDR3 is CATSRDPAGPGNTIYF. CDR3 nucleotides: TGTGCCACCAGCAGAGATCCGGCAGGGCCTGGAAACACCATATATTTT.

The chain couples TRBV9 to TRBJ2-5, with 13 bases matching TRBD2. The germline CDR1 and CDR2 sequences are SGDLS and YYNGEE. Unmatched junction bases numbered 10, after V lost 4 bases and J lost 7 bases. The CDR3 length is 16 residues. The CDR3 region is CASSLGTSGVSGTQYF. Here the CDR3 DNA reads TGTGCCAGCAGCCTAGGGACTAGCGGGGTCTCGGGGACCCAGTACTTC.

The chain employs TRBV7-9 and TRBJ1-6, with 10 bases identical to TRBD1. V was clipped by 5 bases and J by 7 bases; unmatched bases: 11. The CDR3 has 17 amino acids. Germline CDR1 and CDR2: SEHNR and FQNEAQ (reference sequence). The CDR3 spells CASSQGSGQGKNSPLHF. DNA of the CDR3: TGTGCCAGCAGCCAAGGATCGGGACAGGGGAAAAATTCACCCCTCCACTTT.

This chain's CDR3 is CASSLNQGADEAFF. The CDR3 nucleotides are TGTGCCAGCAGCTTAAACCAGGGGGCGGATGAAGCTTTCTTT. V gene TRBV7-9 combines with J gene TRBJ1-1; 8 bases map to TRBD1. This CDR3 spans 14 amino acids. V was pared by 2 bases and J by 7 bases, with 6 bases of the junction left unmatched. Germline V CDR1 and CDR2: SEHNR, FQNEAQ (reference sequence).